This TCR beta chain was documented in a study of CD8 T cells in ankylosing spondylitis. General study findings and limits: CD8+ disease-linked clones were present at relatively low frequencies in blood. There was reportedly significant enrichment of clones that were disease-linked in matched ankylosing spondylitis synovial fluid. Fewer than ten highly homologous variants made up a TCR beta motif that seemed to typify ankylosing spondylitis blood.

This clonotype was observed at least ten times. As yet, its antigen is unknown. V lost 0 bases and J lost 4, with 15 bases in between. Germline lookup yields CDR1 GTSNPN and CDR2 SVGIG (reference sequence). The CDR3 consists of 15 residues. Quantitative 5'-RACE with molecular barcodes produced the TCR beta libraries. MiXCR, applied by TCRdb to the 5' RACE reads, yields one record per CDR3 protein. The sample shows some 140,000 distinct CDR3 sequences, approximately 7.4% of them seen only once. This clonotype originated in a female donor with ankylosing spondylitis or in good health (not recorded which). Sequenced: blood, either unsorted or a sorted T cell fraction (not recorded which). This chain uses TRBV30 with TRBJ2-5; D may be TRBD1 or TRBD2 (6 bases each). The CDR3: CAWSVGGAVGETQYF. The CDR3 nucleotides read TGTGCCTGGAGTGTGGGGGGCGCAGTAGGAGAGACCCAGTACTTC. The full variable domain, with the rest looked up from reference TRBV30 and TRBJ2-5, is SQTIHQWPATLVQPVGSPLSLECTVEGTSNPNLYWYRQAAGRGLQLLFYSVGIGQISSEVPQNLSASRPQDRQFILSSKKLLLSDSGFYLCAWSVGGAVGETQYFGPGTRLLVL.